This T cell receptor beta chain appears in the sequencing data of a study of T cell repertoires in cytomegalovirus infection. Study information: Public signatures in TCR beta pointed to CMV infection and matching HLA type.

TCRdb itself ran the reads through MiXCR, one entry per CDR3 protein. This table holds about 600,000 distinct CDR3 sequences, 20% to 25% found once. The germline V and J ends were trimmed by 6 bases and 7 bases, with 9 bases remaining between them. Germline V CDR1 and CDR2: MNHNY, SVGAGI (reference sequence). The CDR3 spans 11 residues. Notes on this clonotype: Its antigen is not known.

General study points: The ex vivo response showed dominance by HLA-C-restricted CMV-specific TCR beta clonotypes. Cumulative public TCR beta family frequency identified CMV carriers with the relevant HLA.

This sequence was found in a human donor in good health (CMV status not recorded). Some clones in this sample may be carry-over from other donors' samples. The material sequenced was CD8+ T cells from PBMCs. The chain recombines TRBV6-6 with TRBJ1-1, with a possible D match to TRBD1 (5 bases). CDR3 in amino acids: CASRYGGEAFF. CDR3 sequence (DNA): TGTGCCAGCAGGTACGGGGGTGAAGCTTTCTTT.